These 19 T cell receptor beta chains came from one sample sequenced in a study of naive CD8 T cells in extremely preterm neonates. Deliveries were elective term cesareans at about 37-41 weeks, with no labor or membrane rupture. Sequencing was performed with immunoSEQ multiplex PCR; in TCRdb, only in-frame clones are kept and a portion is missing. The sample yields thousands of clones, around 98% seen once. The source material was naive CD8+ T cells from cord blood. Every receptor here comes from a newborn in good health.

The chain is built from TRBV9 and TRBJ2-1; D gene ambiguous. V lost 5 bases and J 5 bases, leaving 26 bases between the germline ends. The germline V gene encodes CDR1 SGDLS and CDR2 YYNGEE. The CDR3 runs 18 residues. CDR3 DNA: TGTGCCAGCAGTAACTCACTCAACAGATCCGCCTCGAACAATGAGCAGTTCTTC. Translated: CASSNSLNRSASNNEQFF.

This clone was picked up a small number of times. The chain couples TRBV5-4 to TRBJ2-3, with D uncertain. The length of the CDR3 is 12 residues. CDR1 is SGHNT, CDR2 YYREEE, per germline (reference sequence). The V end was cut by 4 bases, the J end by 2 bases, with 5 bases between. The CDR3 spells CASSDNTDTQYF. The DNA of the CDR3 is TGTGCCAGCAGCGACAACACAGATACGCAGTATTTT.

The rearrangement links TRBV4-1 to TRBJ1-5; D not certain. CDR3 length equals 14 residues. CDR1 is MGHRA and CDR2 is YSYEKL in the germline V gene. V lost 2 bases to trimming and J lost 9 bases, with 14 bases between them. The CDR3 reads CASSQLLGSMPQHF. The CDR3 bases are TGCGCCAGCAGCCAATTACTAGGAAGTATGCCCCAGCATTTT.

The J gene is TRBJ1-2, the V gene TRBV5-1; no clear D gene. CDR1 is SGHRS and CDR2 is YFSETQ in the germline V gene. Trimming removed 0 bases from V and 4 bases from J, with 7 bases in between. The length of the CDR3 is 13 residues. The CDR3 bases are TGCGCCAGCAGCTTGGAACGGTTCTATGGCTACACCTTC. Translated: CASSLERFYGYTF. Full variable domain (remainder filled in from reference TRBV5-1 and TRBJ1-2): KAGVTQTPRYLIKTRGQQVTLSCSPISGHRSVSWYQQTPGQGLQFLFEYFSETQRNKGNFPGRFSGRQFSNSRSEMNVSTLELGDSALYLCASSLERFYGYTFGSGTRLTVV.

This chain links TRBV9 with TRBJ2-2; D is perhaps TRBD1 (6 bases). In germline, CDR1 is SGDLS, CDR2 YYNGEE. V lost 4 bases and J 7 bases, leaving 8 bases between the germline ends. CDR3 size: 12 residues. Written as DNA, the CDR3 is TGTGCCAGCAGCCGGGACAACGGGGAGCTGTTTTTT. Translation: CASSRDNGELFF.

The rearrangement uses TRBV4-2 and TRBJ2-3; 8 bases line up with TRBD2. V lost 8 bases to trimming and J lost 1 base; unmatched junction nucleotides: 17. Looked up from germline, CDR1 is LGHNA and CDR2 is YNFKEQ. This CDR3 is 18 amino acids long. CDR3 protein: CASGTLGNAGGGTDTQYF. The CDR3 nucleotides are TGTGCCAGCGGTACACTAGGAAACGCGGGGGGCGGCACAGATACGCAGTATTTT.

The rearrangement joins TRBV28 to TRBJ1-2; D remains unclear. Germline CDR1 is MDHEN and CDR2 is SYDVKM. The V gene lost 6 bases and the J gene lost 8 bases, with 7 bases spanning the gap. This CDR3 region has 10 residues. CDR3 in DNA: TGTGCCAGCAGCCGAGGGGGCTACACCTTC. Protein sequence: CASSRGGYTF.

CDR3 DNA: TGTGCCTGGAGTGTAGGACAGGGGAACACTGAAGCTTTCTTT. Protein product: CAWSVGQGNTEAFF. V is TRBV30 and J is TRBJ1-1; 8 positions match TRBD1. Germline V gene sequence: CDR1 GTSNPN, CDR2 SVGIG (reference sequence). V dropped 0 bases and J dropped 1; count of bases not matched to a gene: 1. The CDR3 spans 14 residues.

The V call is TRBV6-5, the J call TRBJ2-1, with 14 bases identical to TRBD2. CDR1 is MNHEY, CDR2 SVGAGI, per germline. Trimming at V came to 8 bases and at J to 8 bases, leaving 2 bases not matched to a gene. The CDR3 is 13 residues long. The CDR3 coding sequence is TGTGCCAGCGGACTAGCGGGAGGCCATGAGCAGTTCTTC. Translation gives CASGLAGGHEQFF.

The chain is built from TRBV7-9 and TRBJ2-3; D is unresolved. CDR1 SEHNR and CDR2 FQNEAQ come from the germline V gene (reference sequence). Trimming took 0 bases from V and 2 from J, leaving 9 bases between them. The CDR3 has 15 residues. Written as DNA, the CDR3 is TGTGCCAGCAGCTTAGCGCTAGGCAACACAGATACGCAGTATTTT. Protein product: CASSLALGNTDTQYF.

The gene calls are TRBV27 and TRBJ1-1; D might be TRBD1 (6 bases). CDR1 and CDR2 (germline): MNHEY, SMNVEV (reference sequence). The length of the CDR3 is 14 residues. Between the trimmed V and J ends, which lost 6 bases and 2 bases, there was a span of 13 bases. The CDR3 protein is CASSQQGPNTEAFF. CDR3 sequence (DNA): TGTGCCAGCAGCCAACAGGGACCTAACACTGAAGCTTTCTTT.

This clone appeared a single time. The CDR3 is CASSPGQGSYEQYF. The CDR3 DNA reads as TGTGCCAGCTCACCGGGACAGGGCTCCTACGAGCAGTACTTC. The chain is built from TRBV18 and TRBJ2-7; 9 positions agree with TRBD1. Per germline, CDR1 KGHSH and CDR2 LQKENI. The CDR3 spans 14 residues. The V and J ends lost 3 bases and 0 bases, in that order; junction bases with no gene match: 0.

The V call is TRBV7-6, the J call TRBJ2-3; D is unresolved. The CDR3 is 15 amino acids. Germline CDR1 and CDR2: SGHVS and FNYEAQ. The V end lost 1 base, the J end lost 2 bases, and 10 bases lay between the germline ends. CDR3 sequence: CASSLGAVFTDTQYF. CDR3 DNA sequence: TGTGCCAGCAGCTTAGGCGCGGTTTTCACAGATACGCAGTATTTT.

The rearrangement joins TRBV4-1 to TRBJ2-2, with 13 positions matching TRBD2. Trimming cost V 5 bases and J 10 bases; bases outside gene matches: 7. The CDR3 has 15 amino acids. Germline lookup yields CDR1 MGHRA and CDR2 YSYEKL. The CDR3 DNA reads TGCGCCAGCAGCGGCTTTGGGACTAGCGGGGAGGAGCTGTTTTTT. Residues: CASSGFGTSGEELFF.

The V call is TRBV2, the J call TRBJ2-7; 10 bases fit TRBD2. CDR1 SNHLY and CDR2 FYNNEI come from the germline V gene. The CDR3 consists of 19 residues. V lost 1 base and J lost 2; bases outside the gene matches: 14. The CDR3 loop is CASSEENIGLAGVTYEQYF. CDR3 nucleotides: TGTGCCAGCAGTGAAGAAAACATAGGGCTAGCGGGGGTGACCTACGAGCAGTACTTC.

This chain joins TRBV28 and TRBJ1-1; D is undetermined. The CDR3 covers 13 residues. The V gene's germline CDR1 is MDHEN and CDR2 SYDVKM. V lost 5 bases and J 1 base, leaving 8 bases between the germline ends. CDR3 DNA sequence: TGTGCCAGCAGTCCCCGGGGGAACACTGAAGCTTTCTTT. Amino acid sequence: CASSPRGNTEAFF.

V and J are TRBV16 and TRBJ2-1; 13 bases are shared with TRBD2. The V gene's germline CDR1 is KGHSY and CDR2 FQNENV. With V trimmed by 4 bases and J by 16 bases, 7 bases remained unmatched. CDR3 length: 13 amino acids. The CDR3 protein is CASSPPGLAGEFF. The DNA of the CDR3 is TGTGCCAGCAGCCCCCCCGGACTAGCGGGGGAATTCTTC.

This clone was counted a single time. The chain has TRBV27 and TRBJ2-7; D possibly corresponds to TRBD2 (5 bases). CDR3 length equals 12 residues. Trimming removed 5 bases from V and 7 bases from J, with 12 bases in between. Germline CDR1 is MNHEY and CDR2 is SMNVEV (reference sequence). The CDR3 region has the DNA TGTGCCAGCAGTGGGTTCTCGGGGGAGCAGTACTTC. It encodes CASSGFSGEQYF.

V usage is TRBV30 and J usage is TRBJ1-5; unclear D gene. Looked up from germline, CDR1 is GTSNPN and CDR2 is SVGIG (reference sequence). The CDR3 sequence is 13 residues long. V was pared by 5 bases and J by 5 bases, with 13 bases between. CDR3 in amino acids: CAWASGGDQPQHF. The CDR3 DNA reads as TGTGCCTGGGCCTCTGGTGGAGATCAGCCCCAGCATTTT.